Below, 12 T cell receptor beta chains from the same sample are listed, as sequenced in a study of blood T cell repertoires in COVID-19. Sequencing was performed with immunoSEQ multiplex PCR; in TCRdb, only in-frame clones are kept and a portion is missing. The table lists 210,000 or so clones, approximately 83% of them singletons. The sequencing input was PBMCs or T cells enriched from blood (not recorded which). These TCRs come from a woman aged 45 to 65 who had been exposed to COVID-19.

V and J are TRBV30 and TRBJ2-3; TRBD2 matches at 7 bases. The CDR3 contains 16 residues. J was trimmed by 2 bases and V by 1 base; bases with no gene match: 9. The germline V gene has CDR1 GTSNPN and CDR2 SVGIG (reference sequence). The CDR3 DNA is TGTGCCTGGAGTGATCCCCCCAGCGGGGCCACAGATACGCAGTATTTT. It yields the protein CAWSDPPSGATDTQYF.

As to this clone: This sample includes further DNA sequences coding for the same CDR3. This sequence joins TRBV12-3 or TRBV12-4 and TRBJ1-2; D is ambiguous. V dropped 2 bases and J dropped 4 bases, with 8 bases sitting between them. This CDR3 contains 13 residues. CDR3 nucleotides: TGTGCCAGCAGTTTACGGGAGACCTATGGCTACACCTTC. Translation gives CASSLRETYGYTF.

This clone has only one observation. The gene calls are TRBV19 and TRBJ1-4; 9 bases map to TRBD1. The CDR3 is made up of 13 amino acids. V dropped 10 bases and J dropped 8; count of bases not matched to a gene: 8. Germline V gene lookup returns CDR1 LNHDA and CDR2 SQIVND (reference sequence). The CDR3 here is CATQQGAGEKLFF. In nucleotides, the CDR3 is TGTGCCACCCAACAGGGGGCAGGAGAAAAACTGTTTTTT.

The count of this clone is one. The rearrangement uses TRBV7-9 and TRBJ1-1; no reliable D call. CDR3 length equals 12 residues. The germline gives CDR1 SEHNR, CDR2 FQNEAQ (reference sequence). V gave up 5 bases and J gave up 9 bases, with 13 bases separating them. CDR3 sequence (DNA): TGTGCCAGCAGCACAGTTGCAGGTAAAGCTTTCTTT. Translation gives CASSTVAGKAFF.

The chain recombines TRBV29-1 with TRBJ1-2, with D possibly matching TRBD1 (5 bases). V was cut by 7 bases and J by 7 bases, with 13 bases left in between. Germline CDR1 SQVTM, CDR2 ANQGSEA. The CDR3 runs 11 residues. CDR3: CSGATGVGYTF. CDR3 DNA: TGCAGCGGGGCGACGGGGGTTGGCTACACCTTC.

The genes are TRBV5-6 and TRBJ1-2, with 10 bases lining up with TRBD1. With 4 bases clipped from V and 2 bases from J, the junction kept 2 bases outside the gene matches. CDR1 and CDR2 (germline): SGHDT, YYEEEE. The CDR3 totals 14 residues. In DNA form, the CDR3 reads TGTGCCAGCAGCGTGGACAGGGGGAACTATGGCTACACCTTC. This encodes CASSVDRGNYGYTF.

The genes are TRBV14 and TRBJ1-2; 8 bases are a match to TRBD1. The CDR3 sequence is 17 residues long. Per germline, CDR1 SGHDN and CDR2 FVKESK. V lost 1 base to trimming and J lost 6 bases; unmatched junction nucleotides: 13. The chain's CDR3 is CASSQGSRRQGRNGYTF. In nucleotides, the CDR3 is TGTGCCAGCAGCCAAGGAAGCCGGCGACAGGGGAGGAATGGCTACACCTTC.

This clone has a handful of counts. CDR3 bases: TGTGCCAGCAGGCCTCTTACGAGCTATGGCTACACCTTC. Translation: CASRPLTSYGYTF. This chain uses TRBV6-2 or TRBV6-3 with TRBJ1-2; no definite D call. CDR3 length: 13 amino acids. The V end was cut by 6 bases, the J end by 4 bases, with 12 bases between. The V gene's germline CDR1 is MNHEY and CDR2 SVGEGT.

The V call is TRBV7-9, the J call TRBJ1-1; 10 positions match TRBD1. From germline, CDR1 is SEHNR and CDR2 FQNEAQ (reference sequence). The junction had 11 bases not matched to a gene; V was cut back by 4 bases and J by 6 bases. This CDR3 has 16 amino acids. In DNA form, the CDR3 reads TGTGCCAGCAGCTCCCCCTCCGGGACAGGGGCGGCTGAAGCTTTCTTT. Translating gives CASSSPSGTGAAEAFF.

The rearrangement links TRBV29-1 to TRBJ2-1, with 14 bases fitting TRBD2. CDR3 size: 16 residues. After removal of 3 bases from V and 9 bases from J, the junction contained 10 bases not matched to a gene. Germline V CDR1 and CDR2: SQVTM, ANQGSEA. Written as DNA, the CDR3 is TGCAGCGTTGACGCGTCGCGACTAGCGGGGGGGAGTGAGCAGTTCTTC. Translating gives CSVDASRLAGGSEQFF.

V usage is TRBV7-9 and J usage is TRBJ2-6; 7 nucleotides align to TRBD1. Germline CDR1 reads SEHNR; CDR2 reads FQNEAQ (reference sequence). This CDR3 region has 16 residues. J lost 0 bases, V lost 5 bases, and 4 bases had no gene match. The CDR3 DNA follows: TGTGCCAGCAGCCTACAGGGGTTCTCTGGGGCCAACGTCCTGACTTTC. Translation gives CASSLQGFSGANVLTF. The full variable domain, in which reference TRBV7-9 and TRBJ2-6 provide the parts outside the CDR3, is DTGVSQNPRHKITKRGQNVTFRCDPISEHNRLYWYRQTLGQGPEFLTYFQNEAQLEKSRLLSDRFSAERPKGSFSTLEIQRTEQGDSAMYLCASSLQGFSGANVLTFGAGSRLTVL.

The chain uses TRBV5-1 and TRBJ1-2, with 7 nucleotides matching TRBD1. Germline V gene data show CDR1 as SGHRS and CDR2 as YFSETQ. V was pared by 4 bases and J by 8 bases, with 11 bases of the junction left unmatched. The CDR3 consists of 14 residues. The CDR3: CASSQVTGEGGYTF. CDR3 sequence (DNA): TGCGCCAGCAGCCAGGTCACAGGGGAAGGAGGCTACACCTTC.